A single sample is the source of the 17 T cell receptor beta chains below, sequenced in a study of blood T cell repertoires in COVID-19. The table came from immunoSEQ multiplex PCR; TCRdb's copy has only in-frame clones and leaves some out. In the table there are about 37,000 clones, over 80% of which are singletons. Sequencing was done on a sample of peripheral blood. Source of these receptors: a woman aged 25 to 45 in a cohort sampled during active COVID-19.

This clone has a single count. The V call is TRBV29-1, the J call TRBJ2-1; tentatively, D is TRBD1 (6 bases). The V end lost 1 base, the J end lost 7 bases, and 8 bases lay between the germline ends. This CDR3 spans 12 amino acids. From germline, CDR1 is SQVTM and CDR2 ANQGSEA. The CDR3, as DNA: TGCAGCGTTGAAGGGGGGCGGAATGAGCAGTTCTTC. Its protein is CSVEGGRNEQFF.

V and J are TRBV19 and TRBJ2-2; 7 nucleotides line up with TRBD2. The V gene's germline CDR1 is LNHDA and CDR2 SQIVND (reference sequence). CDR3 length equals 18 residues. J lost 3 bases, V lost 6 bases, and 16 bases had no gene match. CDR3: CASRLWDSGLSDTGELFF. CDR3 nucleotides: TGTGCCAGTAGATTATGGGATAGCGGGTTGTCCGACACCGGGGAGCTGTTTTTT.

Notes on this clone: At one end the junction does not follow the germline gene, possibly because of a read error. The sample contains more than one DNA sequence encoding this CDR3. The chain has TRBV28 and TRBJ1-2; 7 bases align to TRBD1. Germline loops: CDR1 MDHEN, CDR2 SYDVKM. The CDR3 has 14 amino acids. For the CDR3, the DNA is TGCGCCAGCAGTTTGAGGACAGGAGGGAAGGGCTACACCTTC. Translation gives CASSLRTGGKGYTF.

The chain joins TRBV5-1 to TRBJ2-5, with a weak D call TRBD1 (5 bases). Between the trimmed V and J ends, which lost 3 bases and 0 bases, there was a span of 6 bases. The CDR3 is made up of 13 amino acids. The germline V gene encodes CDR1 SGHRS and CDR2 YFSETQ. CDR3 DNA: TGCGCCAGCAGCTGGACATACCAAGAGACCCAGTACTTC. This gives the protein CASSWTYQETQYF. Filled out from reference TRBV5-1 and TRBJ2-5, the complete variable domain reads KAGVTQTPRYLIKTRGQQVTLSCSPISGHRSVSWYQQTPGQGLQFLFEYFSETQRNKGNFPGRFSGRQFSNSRSEMNVSTLELGDSALYLCASSWTYQETQYFGPGTRLLVL.

The chain combines TRBV6-5 with TRBJ2-6, with TRBD2 identical over 7 bases. This CDR3 spans 15 amino acids. V lost 8 bases and J lost 2; bases outside the gene matches: 6. Germline V gene data show CDR1 as MNHEY and CDR2 as SVGAGI. The CDR3 nucleotides are TGTGCCAGCCGGCCTCGGGGGGCTGGGGCCAACGTCCTGACTTTC. Translated: CASRPRGAGANVLTF.

This clone was seen only once. V is TRBV25-1 and J is TRBJ1-4; D ambiguous. The CDR3 runs 14 residues. The V gene's germline CDR1 is MGHDK and CDR2 SYGVNS. Trimming left V 6 bases short and J 6 bases short, with 14 bases between. The DNA of the CDR3 is TGTGCCAGCAGAGCCCCGGGATCTCATGAAAAACTGTTTTTT. Translating gives CASRAPGSHEKLFF.

The rearrangement uses TRBV19 and TRBJ1-2; D remains unclear. This CDR3 region has 12 residues. Germline CDR1 reads LNHDA; CDR2 reads SQIVND (reference sequence). V was pared by 5 bases and J by 6 bases, with 10 bases between. CDR3 DNA: TGTGCCAGTAGTCTCAGACATGATGGCTACACCTTC. Translation: CASSLRHDGYTF.

The CDR3 DNA reads TGTGCCAGCAGCCGCCGGGCGGGAGGTACCTACGAGCAGTACTTC. Translation: CASSRRAGGTYEQYF. The rearrangement links TRBV7-2 to TRBJ2-7; 8 bases match TRBD2. After removal of 5 bases from V and 2 bases from J, the junction contained 8 bases not matched to a gene. Germline loops: CDR1 SGHTA, CDR2 FQGNSA. CDR3 size: 15 residues.

As DNA, the CDR3 is TGTGCCAGCTCTCAAGGGGATAGCGGGAGGCCCATTGGCGAGCAGTACTTC. Protein product: CASSQGDSGRPIGEQYF. The chain uses TRBV18 and TRBJ2-7; 10 nucleotides align to TRBD2. V gave up 6 bases and J gave up 6 bases; unmatched junction bases: 17. The CDR3 is made up of 17 amino acids. The V gene's germline CDR1 is KGHSH and CDR2 LQKENI.

This clone has just one count. The genes are TRBV5-1 and TRBJ1-5, with a tentative D call TRBD1 (6 bases). The germline V gene encodes CDR1 SGHRS and CDR2 YFSETQ. The CDR3 sequence is 13 residues long. Trimming took off 4 bases at V and 5 bases at J, with 10 bases between the two ends. This chain's CDR3 is CASSQGGDQPQHF. CDR3 in DNA: TGCGCCAGCAGCCAAGGGGGGGATCAGCCCCAGCATTTT.

This sequence joins TRBV27 and TRBJ2-1; TRBD2 is a possible D gene (6 bases). V lost 5 bases and J lost 3, with 11 bases in between. This CDR3 spans 14 amino acids. Germline V lookup: CDR1 MNHEY, CDR2 SMNVEV (reference sequence). The CDR3 loop is CASSPGLYYNEQFF. Here the CDR3 DNA reads TGTGCCAGCAGTCCGGGACTGTACTACAATGAGCAGTTCTTC.

V is TRBV18 and J is TRBJ1-5; tentative D call: TRBD1 (5 bases). V was trimmed by 3 bases and J by 9 bases, leaving 9 bases between them. This CDR3 has 12 residues. Germline-derived CDR1 and CDR2 are KGHSH and LQKENI. The CDR3 DNA sequence: TGTGCCAGCTCACCGGGGCAGGGGCCCCAGCATTTT. Residues: CASSPGQGPQHF.

This clone appeared a few times. The chain combines TRBV7-8 with TRBJ2-1, with 8 bases identical to TRBD2. Losses at the gene ends were 2 bases for V and 7 bases for J; bases not matched to a gene: 13. In germline, CDR1 is SGHVS, CDR2 FQNEAQ. The CDR3 extends over 17 amino acids. The CDR3 bases are TGTGCCAGCAGCTTACCTCTAACGGGAGGGTTGTCGAATGAGCAGTTCTTC. Translation gives CASSLPLTGGLSNEQFF.

The chain combines TRBV6-5 with TRBJ2-5, with 10 nucleotides matching TRBD2. Per the germline V gene, CDR1 is MNHEY and CDR2 is SVGAGI. CDR3 length: 15 amino acids. J lost 7 bases, V lost 7 bases, and 12 bases had no gene match. The CDR3 spells CASNSGRADGGTQYF. The CDR3 coding sequence is TGTGCCAGCAACAGCGGGAGGGCCGACGGCGGGACCCAGTACTTC.

This chain links TRBV30 with TRBJ2-7; the D is unclear. Trimming took off 2 bases at V and 3 bases at J, with 5 bases between the two ends. Germline-derived CDR1 and CDR2 are GTSNPN and SVGIG (reference sequence). This CDR3 region has 11 residues. Here the CDR3 reads CAWSSLYEQYF. Here the CDR3 DNA reads TGTGCCTGGAGTTCACTCTACGAGCAGTACTTC. The whole variable domain, filled in from reference TRBV30 and TRBJ2-7, reads SQTIHQWPATLVQPVGSPLSLECTVEGTSNPNLYWYRQAAGRGLQLLFYSVGIGQISSEVPQNLSASRPQDRQFILSSKKLLLSDSGFYLCAWSSLYEQYFGPGTRLTVT.

The rearrangement links TRBV5-6 to TRBJ2-3; D not certain. Looked up from germline, CDR1 is SGHDT and CDR2 is YYEEEE. V dropped 3 bases and J dropped 6 bases, with 14 bases sitting between them. This CDR3 region has 14 residues. The DNA for the CDR3 is TGTGCCAGCAGCTGGGCAGATACGTCGGATACGCAGTATTTT. It translates to CASSWADTSDTQYF.

The gene calls are TRBV3-1 (or the pseudogene TRBV3-2) and TRBJ2-7; 9 positions match TRBD2. CDR1 and CDR2 from the germline V gene are LGHDT and YNNKEL (reference sequence). The CDR3 loop spans 15 amino acids. V was clipped by 0 bases and J by 7 bases; unmatched bases: 7. The CDR3 loop is CASSQDSGSRGEQYF. CDR3 coding DNA: TGTGCCAGCAGCCAAGATAGCGGGAGTAGAGGGGAGCAGTACTTC.